The clone carrying this T cell receptor beta chain was counted a single time. Antigen unknown. This CDR3 has 14 amino acids. The V end lost 8 bases, the J end lost 6 bases, and 19 bases lay between the germline ends. The germline V gene has CDR1 MNHEY and CDR2 SMNVEV (reference sequence). The sample comes from a study of T cell responses to AZD1222 COVID-19 vaccine. Study details: Second-dose schedules of about 4 or about 12 weeks were combined.

Study-wide points: The study found Spike-specific TCR breadth and depth rose after two AZD1222 doses. At baseline, just a handful of AZD1222 recipients tested seropositive. The study reported that nearly half of spike-specific TCRs target unmutated variant regions.

Only in-frame clones appear in the TCRdb table, and some are missing; sequencing was by immunoSEQ multiplex PCR. The data show about 130,000 clones, around 90% seen once. This clonotype was obtained from an adult in good health. The chain uses TRBV27 and TRBJ1-1; TRBD1 might be the D (5 bases). Source: peripheral blood, taken on day 0 of AZD1222 vaccination. DNA for the CDR3: TGTGCCAGCGGGGCGGGTCTTTCCGCGGCTGAAGCTTTCTTT. This sequence encodes CASGAGLSAAEAFF.